This is a list of T cell receptor beta chains from one sample in a study of T cell responses to AZD1222 COVID-19 vaccine. Clones were read by immunoSEQ multiplex PCR, and TCRdb kept only the in-frame ones, dropping some. In the table there are some 120,000 clones, approximately 85% of which are singletons. Sequenced material: peripheral blood, taken 28 days after the second AZD1222 dose. Receptor source: an adult who received the AZD1222 COVID-19 vaccine. Both conserved end residues are part of each CDR3. Fields, in order: CDR3 protein, CDR3 DNA, D gene, J gene, V gene, clone size. A D gene is named only where the DNA matches it firmly. Clone size, where shown, is once, few, many, or a class for clones that have expanded.

CDR3 protein: CATWDRTTGELFF
CDR3 DNA: TGTGCCACCTGGGACAGAACCACCGGGGAGCTGTTTTTT
D gene: TRBD1
J gene: TRBJ2-2
V gene: TRBV19
clone size: .

CDR3 protein: CASSFSDMGETQYF
CDR3 DNA: TGCGCCAGCAGCTTTTCGGACATGGGGGAGACCCAGTACTTC
D gene: .
J gene: TRBJ2-5
V gene: TRBV5-1
clone size: .

CDR3 protein: CASSLLDRDSPLHF
CDR3 DNA: TGCGCCAGCAGCTTGTTGGACAGGGATTCACCCCTCCACTTT
D gene: TRBD1
J gene: TRBJ1-6
V gene: TRBV5-1
clone size: .

CDR3 protein: CAITGDGTDTQYF
CDR3 DNA: TGTGCCATCACAGGGGATGGCACAGATACGCAGTATTTT
D gene: .
J gene: TRBJ2-3
V gene: TRBV10-3
clone size: .

CDR3 protein: CASSLEGRGPDGYTF
CDR3 DNA: TGCGCCAGCAGCTTGGAGGGCAGGGGGCCGGACGGCTACACCTTC
D gene: TRBD1
J gene: TRBJ1-2
V gene: TRBV5-1
clone size: .

CDR3 protein: CASSPGTANYEQYF
CDR3 DNA: TGTGCCAGCTCCCCCGGGACGGCAAACTACGAGCAGTACTTC
D gene: .
J gene: TRBJ2-7
V gene: TRBV18
clone size: once

CDR3 protein: CASSQSRAGYGYTF
CDR3 DNA: TGCGCCAGCAGTCAATCTAGAGCCGGCTATGGCTACACCTTC
D gene: .
J gene: TRBJ1-2
V gene: TRBV23-1
clone size: .

CDR3 protein: CASSFAGSGANYGYTF
CDR3 DNA: TGTGCCAGCAGCTTCGCAGGGTCAGGGGCTAACTATGGCTACACCTTC
D gene: .
J gene: TRBJ1-2
V gene: TRBV7-2
clone size: few

CDR3 protein: CASSPPGSGDTQYF
CDR3 DNA: TGCGCCAGCAGCCCCCCCGGATCGGGGGATACGCAGTATTTT
D gene: .
J gene: TRBJ2-3
V gene: TRBV5-1
clone size: .

CDR3 protein: CASSLPGQETQYF
CDR3 DNA: TGTGCCAGCAGTTTACCCGGACAAGAGACCCAGTACTTC
D gene: .
J gene: TRBJ2-5
V gene: TRBV28
clone size: .

CDR3 protein: CATSPRADQETQYF
CDR3 DNA: TGTGCCACCAGCCCCCGGGCCGACCAAGAGACCCAGTACTTC
D gene: .
J gene: TRBJ2-5
V gene: TRBV10-3
clone size: .

CDR3 protein: CASSLGSGGGKTQYF
CDR3 DNA: TGTGCCAGCAGCTTAGGCAGCGGGGGCGGGAAGACCCAGTACTTC
D gene: TRBD2
J gene: TRBJ2-5
V gene: TRBV11-3
clone size: .

CDR3 protein: CASSFSDAPGEKLFF
CDR3 DNA: TGTGCCAGCAGCTTTTCGGACGCTCCGGGCGAAAAACTGTTTTTT
D gene: .
J gene: TRBJ1-4
V gene: TRBV11-2
clone size: .

CDR3 protein: CSASMGQGLTYEQYF
CDR3 DNA: TGCAGTGCTAGTATGGGACAGGGCCTTACCTACGAGCAGTACTTC
D gene: TRBD1
J gene: TRBJ2-7
V gene: TRBV20-1
clone size: once

CDR3 protein: CASSLARGGPGELFF
CDR3 DNA: TGTGCCAGCAGCTTGGCCCGCGGGGGGCCCGGGGAGCTGTTTTTT
D gene: TRBD2
J gene: TRBJ2-2
V gene: TRBV5-4
clone size: many

CDR3 protein: CASSERGTGLRAEAFF
CDR3 DNA: TGTGCCAGTAGTGAGAGGGGCACCGGGTTACGGGCTGAAGCTTTCTTT
D gene: .
J gene: TRBJ1-1
V gene: TRBV19
clone size: .

CDR3 protein: CASSLSLLPNQPQHF
CDR3 DNA: TGTGCCAGCAGTTTATCTTTACTGCCAAATCAGCCCCAGCATTTT
D gene: .
J gene: TRBJ1-5
V gene: TRBV27
clone size: .

CDR3 protein: CASSGSPHSGNTIYF
CDR3 DNA: TGTGCCAGCAGCGGATCGCCCCACTCTGGAAACACCATATATTTT
D gene: .
J gene: TRBJ1-3
V gene: TRBV7-2
clone size: .

CDR3 protein: CATLQGQINTEAFF
CDR3 DNA: TGTGCCACCCTCCAGGGACAGATAAACACTGAAGCTTTCTTT
D gene: TRBD1
J gene: TRBJ1-1
V gene: TRBV10-3
clone size: .

CDR3 protein: CASSPQRTGELFF
CDR3 DNA: TGTGCCAGCAGCCCTCAGCGGACCGGGGAGCTGTTTTTT
D gene: .
J gene: TRBJ2-2
V gene: TRBV4-2
clone size: .

CDR3 protein: CASLDKGRGTVGYTF
CDR3 DNA: TGTGCCAGCCTCGATAAGGGCAGGGGCACGGTAGGCTACACCTTC
D gene: .
J gene: TRBJ1-2
V gene: TRBV7-9
clone size: .

CDR3 protein: CASSRGAQTYNEQFF
CDR3 DNA: TGTGCCAGCAGCCGGGGGGCGCAGACCTACAATGAGCAGTTCTTC
D gene: .
J gene: TRBJ2-1
V gene: TRBV11-2
clone size: .